The 10 T cell receptor beta chains listed next were all sequenced from one sample in a study of cytomegalovirus exposure and HLA in healthy donors. PCR primers comprised 60 Vbeta and 13 Jbeta primers. The method was immunoSEQ multiplex PCR; TCRdb's version includes in-frame clones alone and lacks a portion of them. The data show 100,000 to 150,000 clones, roughly three quarters seen once. The sequencing input was PBMCs. These receptors originate from a woman aged 60-75 years in good health and CMV-seronegative.

This clone was detected only a few times. The V gene is TRBV27, the J gene TRBJ2-7; the match to TRBD1 covers 7 bases. Unmatched junction bases numbered 11, after V lost 6 bases and J lost 3 bases. This CDR3 comprises 15 residues. CDR1 and CDR2 (germline): MNHEY, SMNVEV (reference sequence). Here the CDR3 DNA reads TGTGCCAGCAGACCCGCAGGGGGATTCATCTACGAGCAGTACTTC. This gives the protein CASRPAGGFIYEQYF.

The chain carries TRBV28 and TRBJ2-7, with a possible D match to TRBD2 (5 bases). V was clipped by 6 bases and J by 0 bases, with 15 bases between them. Germline lookup yields CDR1 MDHEN and CDR2 SYDVKM. The CDR3 extends over 15 amino acids. CDR3 in DNA: TGTGCCAGCAGACCTGACCCGGGGTTCTCCTACGAGCAGTACTTC. Translating gives CASRPDPGFSYEQYF.

J is TRBJ1-4 and V is TRBV19; 8 bases map to TRBD1. The CDR3 covers 14 residues. Trimming at V came to 9 bases and at J to 7 bases, leaving 10 bases not matched to a gene. The germline V gene has CDR1 LNHDA and CDR2 SQIVND (reference sequence). DNA of the CDR3: TGTGCCAGCACCCTCCAGGGGGCGGGTGAAAAACTGTTTTTT. Its protein product is CASTLQGAGEKLFF.

The chain recombines TRBV19 with TRBJ1-1; possibly TRBD1 for D (6 bases). Germline CDR1 is LNHDA and CDR2 is SQIVND (reference sequence). With 5 bases removed from V and 0 bases from J, the gap between germline ends came to 10 bases. The CDR3 totals 14 residues. CDR3 residues: CASSSGHMNTEAFF. Here the CDR3 DNA reads TGTGCCAGTAGTTCGGGACATATGAACACTGAAGCTTTCTTT.

This clone was counted a single time. V gene TRBV10-1 combines with J gene TRBJ2-2, with 10 bases identical to TRBD2. The junction had 1 base not matched to a gene; V was cut back by 4 bases and J by 5 bases. The CDR3 is 14 amino acids. CDR1 is WNHNN and CDR2 is SYGVQD in the germline V gene (reference sequence). CDR3 protein: CASSVGLATGELFF. In nucleotides, the CDR3 is TGCGCCAGCAGTGTGGGACTAGCGACCGGGGAGCTGTTTTTT.

Concerning this clone: Other DNA sequences in the same sample also yield this CDR3. CDR3 amino acids: CASSMRGSGANVLTF. The CDR3 nucleotides read TGTGCCAGTAGTATGAGAGGATCTGGGGCCAACGTCCTGACTTTC. The rearrangement uses TRBV19 and TRBJ2-6; D uncertain. This CDR3 contains 15 residues. Trimming cost V 3 bases and J 1 base, with 7 bases left between them. Germline V lookup: CDR1 LNHDA, CDR2 SQIVND (reference sequence).

The chain employs TRBV5-3 and TRBJ2-3; 8 positions agree with TRBD1. TRBV5-3 is known as an ORF, though its function is uncertain. The CDR3 is made up of 16 amino acids. The V segment lost 6 bases and the J segment 2 bases; nucleotides outside the gene matches: 11. The CDR3: CARTHLRDRYTDTQYF. CDR3 bases: TGTGCCAGAACCCATCTCCGGGACAGGTACACAGATACGCAGTATTTT.

The chain is built from TRBV7-9 and TRBJ2-1; D gene unclear. V lost 1 base, J lost 2 bases, and 15 bases lay in between. The CDR3 length is 17 residues. Germline V lookup: CDR1 SEHNR, CDR2 FQNEAQ (reference sequence). The CDR3 DNA reads as TGTGCCAGCAGCTTAGTATCCCGGCGAGCGACCTACAATGAGCAGTTCTTC. Translation: CASSLVSRRATYNEQFF. Using reference TRBV7-9 and TRBJ2-1 for the parts outside the CDR3, the full variable domain is DTGVSQNPRHKITKRGQNVTFRCDPISEHNRLYWYRQTLGQGPEFLTYFQNEAQLEKSRLLSDRFSAERPKGSFSTLEIQRTEQGDSAMYLCASSLVSRRATYNEQFFGPGTRLTVL.

The chain combines TRBV7-3 with TRBJ2-1; the match to TRBD2 covers 13 bases. Germline-derived CDR1 and CDR2 are SGHTA and FQGTGA. The CDR3 is 15 residues long. J lost 9 bases, V lost 4 bases, and 6 bases had no gene match. The CDR3 nucleotides read TGTGCCAGCAGCTGGACCGGGACTAGCGGGATTGAGCAGTTCTTC. Its protein product is CASSWTGTSGIEQFF.

The DNA for the CDR3 is TGTGCCAGCAGACCACGAGGGGGCGGACAGACCCAGTACTTC. Amino acid sequence: CASRPRGGGQTQYF. The chain is built from TRBV27 and TRBJ2-5; 7 bases align to TRBD1. This CDR3 has 14 amino acids. Looked up from germline, CDR1 is MNHEY and CDR2 is SMNVEV (reference sequence). V shed 6 bases, J shed 6 bases, and the junction held 10 bases outside the gene matches.